This T cell receptor (beta chain) was sequenced during a study of cytomegalovirus exposure and HLA in healthy donors. Study-level results: Among TCR sequences, most were rare, though some public TCRs appeared in many donors. Earlier findings revealed that most TCR beta V segments proved productive either about 87% or about 30% of the time. Available immune exposure information was restricted to CMV serostatus only. A later analysis reported that several of the most significant clusters appeared to be linked to common viral pathogens, among them Epstein-Barr virus.

Notes on this clone: The target antigen is unknown.

The germline gives CDR1 GTSNPN, CDR2 SVGIG (reference sequence). Between the trimmed V and J ends, which lost 2 bases and 8 bases, there was a span of 9 bases. The CDR3 consists of 11 residues. This PCR relied on a set of 60 Vbeta primers and 13 Jbeta primers. Clones were sequenced by immunoSEQ multiplex PCR, and TCRdb holds only the in-frame ones, with some missing. The sample lists approximately 170,000 clones, roughly three quarters occurring once. V gene TRBV30 combines with J gene TRBJ1-2; D gene uncertain. Specimen: PBMCs. This clonotype originated in a man aged 18-30 years in good health and CMV-seropositive. The CDR3, as DNA: TGTGCCTGGAGTCGCAATGAGGGCTACACCTTC. This translates into CAWSRNEGYTF.